This TCR beta chain was recovered during a study of blood T cell repertoires in COVID-19. At the level of the study: The origin of the acute and convalescent COVID-19 samples was the United States, Italy and Spain. Sources were T cells, B-cell-depleted T cells, or PBMCs; the material itself was cDNA or gDNA.

Per the original data handling: Using reference gene primer amplification, nucleated cell counts were estimated. Generated by immunoSEQ multiplex PCR, the TCRdb table keeps only in-frame clones and is missing some. D and trimming come from the DNA, and the V and J calls and clone size come from that table. The repertoire has roughly 50,000 clones, more than 75% of them found once; the top ten carry about a sixth. V was shortened by 3 bases and J by 5 bases, with 9 bases between the two germline ends. The germline CDR1 and CDR2 sequences are SGHRS and YFSETQ. The CDR3 has 14 residues. Source material: peripheral blood. This chain uses TRBV5-1 with TRBJ1-6, with a tentative D call TRBD1 (6 bases). This TCR was recovered from a human donor with active COVID-19. The donor label of this sample is uncertain. The DNA of the CDR3 is TGCGCCAGCAGCTCAGGACAGAATAATTCACCCCTCCACTTT. The encoded protein is CASSSGQNNSPLHF.